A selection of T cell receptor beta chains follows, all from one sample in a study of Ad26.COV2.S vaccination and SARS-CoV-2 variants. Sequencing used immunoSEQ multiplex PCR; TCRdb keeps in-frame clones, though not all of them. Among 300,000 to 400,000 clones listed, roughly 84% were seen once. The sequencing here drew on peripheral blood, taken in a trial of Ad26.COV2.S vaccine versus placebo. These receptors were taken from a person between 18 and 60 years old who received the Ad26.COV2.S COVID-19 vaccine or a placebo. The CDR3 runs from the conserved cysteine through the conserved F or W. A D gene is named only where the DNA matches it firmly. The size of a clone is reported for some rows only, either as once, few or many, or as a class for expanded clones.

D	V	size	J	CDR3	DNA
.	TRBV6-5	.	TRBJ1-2	CASRDKGGNGYTF	TGTGCCAGCAGAGACAAAGGGGGGAATGGCTACACCTTC
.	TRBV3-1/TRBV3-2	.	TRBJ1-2	CASSQGQLDYGYTF	TGTGCCAGCAGCCAAGGGCAGCTTGACTATGGCTACACCTTC
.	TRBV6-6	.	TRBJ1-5	CASGFYRDQPQHF	TGTGCCAGCGGTTTCTACAGGGATCAGCCCCAGCATTTT
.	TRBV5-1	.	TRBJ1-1	CASSSVTNTEAFF	TGCGCCAGCAGCTCAGTCACGAACACTGAAGCTTTCTTT
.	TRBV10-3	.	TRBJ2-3	CAIAGTRDTDTQYF	TGTGCCATAGCGGGGACAAGGGACACAGATACGCAGTATTTT
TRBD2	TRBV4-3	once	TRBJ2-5	CASSQVLAGTETQYF	TGCGCCAGCAGCCAAGTTCTAGCGGGGACGGAGACCCAGTACTTC
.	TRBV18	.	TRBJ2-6	CASSEGGGASGANVLTF	TGTGCCAGCTCGGAGGGAGGGGGCGCCTCTGGGGCCAACGTCCTGACTTTC
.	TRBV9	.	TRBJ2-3	CASSGPSTDTQYF	TGTGCCAGCAGCGGACCTAGCACAGATACGCAGTATTTT
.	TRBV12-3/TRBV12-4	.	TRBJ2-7	CASSSRQTYEQYF	TGTGCCAGCAGTTCAAGACAGACCTACGAGCAGTACTTC
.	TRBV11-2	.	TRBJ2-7	CASRQESYEQYF	TGTGCCAGCCGACAGGAGTCCTACGAGCAGTACTTC
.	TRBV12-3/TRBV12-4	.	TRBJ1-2	CASSRGQGRGYTF	TGTGCCAGCAGCCGGGGGCAGGGCAGGGGCTACACCTTC
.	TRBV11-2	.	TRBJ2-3	CASSGGRDTQYF	TGTGCCAGCAGCGGGGGGAGGGATACGCAGTATTTT
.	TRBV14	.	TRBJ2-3	CASSHGLVGSGTDTQYF	TGTGCCAGCAGCCACGGCCTGGTAGGCAGTGGGACAGATACGCAGTATTTT
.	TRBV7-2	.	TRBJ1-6	CASSGDTLSSYNSPLHF	TGTGCCAGCAGCGGGGACACATTGAGCTCCTATAATTCACCCCTCCACTTT
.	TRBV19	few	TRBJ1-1	CASKSGENTEAFF	TGTGCCAGTAAGTCAGGGGAAAACACTGAAGCTTTCTTT